This TCR beta chain appears in the sequencing data of a study of cytomegalovirus exposure and HLA in healthy donors. At collection, donors were nominally healthy, but unrecorded immune exposures were probable. Of note for this clone: Antigen unknown.

Findings and caveats of the study: Accounts indicate the classifier identified cytomegalovirus status with strong specificity and sensitivity. Productive status was seen about 87% or about 30% of the time for most TCR beta V segments in an earlier analysis.

Vbeta (60) and Jbeta (13) primers were used in the PCR. Sequencing was performed with immunoSEQ multiplex PCR; in TCRdb, only in-frame clones are kept and a portion is missing. The sample yields 150,000 to 180,000 clones, approximately 75% seen once. Trimming took off 5 bases at V and 7 bases at J, with 9 bases between the two ends. The CDR3 is made up of 12 amino acids. The germline gives CDR1 SGHTA, CDR2 FQGNSA. V usage is TRBV7-2 and J usage is TRBJ2-1; D not resolved. The source is a man between 18 and 29 years old in good health and CMV-seronegative. The sequencing input was PBMCs. CDR3 coding DNA: TGTGCCAGCAGCCCAATTGCGAATGAGCAGTTCTTC. Residues: CASSPIANEQFF.